Each of the 32 T cell receptor beta chains below was sequenced from the same sample in a study of human T cells and chemical hapten exposure. Time point in this sample: pre-sensitization, week 0. The treatment denotes: therapeutic diphenylcyclopropenone sensitization with weekly scalp DPC. TCRdb ran MiXCR on the RACE reads and lists one entry per CDR3 protein. The table lists more than 250,000 distinct CDR3 sequences, around 7.7% of them singletons. The specimen was whole blood, collected in connection with sensitization to the hapten diphenylcyclopropenone (DPC). These receptors came from a man between 18 and 29 years old with alopecia areata. Some clones in this sample may be carry-over from other donors' samples.

This clonotype has ten or more counts. This rearrangement joins TRBV3-1 to TRBJ2-1; D perhaps matches TRBD1 (5 bases). This CDR3 contains 20 residues. V gave up 0 bases and J gave up 2 bases, with 23 bases separating them. Germline values: CDR1 LGHDT, CDR2 YNNKEL (reference sequence). CDR3 sequence (DNA): TGTGCCAGCAGCCAAGACATCAGTGAATGGGGCAGCGACACCTACAATGAGCAGTTCTTC. Translation gives CASSQDISEWGSDTYNEQFF.

The V call is TRBV2, the J call TRBJ2-4; D gene uncertain. Looked up from germline, CDR1 is SNHLY and CDR2 is FYNNEI. The CDR3 loop spans 15 amino acids. V was clipped by 6 bases and J by 0 bases, with 12 bases between them. DNA for the CDR3: TGTGCCAGCAGGGATGGCGATCTAGCCAAAAACATTCAGTACTTC. Its protein is CASRDGDLAKNIQYF.

This clonotype showed up just a few times. The CDR3 is CASSQFSKADYGYTF. Written as DNA, the CDR3 is TGTGCCAGCAGCCAATTTTCTAAAGCAGACTATGGCTACACCTTC. The V gene is TRBV3-1, the J gene TRBJ1-2; D is ambiguous. The CDR3 sequence is 15 residues long. The germline CDR1 and CDR2 sequences are LGHDT and YNNKEL (reference sequence). V shed 2 bases and J shed 3 bases, with 13 bases lying between them.

The table lists this clonotype with a few counts. The chain has TRBV11-2 and TRBJ2-6; a possible D gene is TRBD2 (6 bases). Trimming took 6 bases from V and 0 from J, leaving 24 bases between them. CDR1 is SGHAT and CDR2 is FQNNGV in the germline V gene. There are 20 residues in the CDR3. The CDR3 nucleotides are TGTGCCAGCAGAGCTTATAAGCGCCCGGAGGGGCCCTCTGGGGCCAACGTCCTGACTTTC. As protein: CASRAYKRPEGPSGANVLTF.

J is TRBJ2-1 and V is TRBV12-3 or TRBV12-4, with D unresolved. V lost 1 base and J 10 bases, leaving 5 bases between the germline ends. The CDR3 has 11 residues. The DNA for the CDR3 is TGTGCCAGCAGTTTAGGCGAAGAGCAGTTCTTC. It yields the protein CASSLGEEQFF.

This clonotype was detected many times. This chain links TRBV11-2 with TRBJ2-2; 8 bases line up with TRBD2. The germline CDR1 and CDR2 sequences are SGHAT and FQNNGV. The CDR3 contains 14 residues. Unmatched junction bases numbered 3, after V lost 5 bases and J lost 4 bases. CDR3 DNA sequence: TGTGCCAGCAGCCCGGCGGGGGGCACCGGGGAGCTGTTTTTT. Amino acid sequence: CASSPAGGTGELFF.

V is TRBV2 and J is TRBJ2-7; perhaps TRBD2 as D (5 bases). Trimming stripped 6 bases from V and 4 bases from J, with 13 bases between. From germline, CDR1 is SNHLY and CDR2 FYNNEI. The CDR3 spans 13 residues. CDR3 sequence (DNA): TGTGCCAGCAGGGCGGGCCCTCCTTACGAGCAGTACGTC. Amino acid sequence: CASRAGPPYEQYV.

The chain couples TRBV20-1 to TRBJ2-7; D gene ambiguous. V lost 7 bases, J lost 5 bases, and 12 bases lay in between. Per the germline V gene, CDR1 is DFQATT and CDR2 is SNEGSKA (reference sequence). The CDR3 has 11 residues. CDR3 sequence (DNA): TGCAGTGGGGCGGAACGGAACGAGCAGTACTTC. This codes for CSGAERNEQYF.

The genes are TRBV9 and TRBJ2-2; 7 bases match TRBD2. V shed 2 bases, J shed 4 bases, and the junction held 8 bases outside the gene matches. The germline V gene has CDR1 SGDLS and CDR2 YYNGEE. The CDR3 spans 16 residues. CDR3 sequence: CASSVRWRGFTGELFF. CDR3 bases: TGTGCCAGCAGCGTCAGATGGCGGGGGTTCACCGGGGAGCTGTTTTTT.

There are a few counts of this clonotype. This chain connects TRBV20-1 to TRBJ1-1, with a weak D call TRBD1 (5 bases). This CDR3 has 15 amino acids. Germline V gene data show CDR1 as DFQATT and CDR2 as SNEGSKA (reference sequence). V lost 5 bases, J lost 6 bases, and 22 bases lay in between. CDR3 region: CSAFSLLRVRAEAFF. The CDR3 DNA sequence: TGCAGTGCTTTCTCTCTTTTACGGGTCAGGGCTGAAGCTTTCTTT.

V gene TRBV11-2 combines with J gene TRBJ2-1; no clear D gene. The length of the CDR3 is 15 residues. The V gene lost 5 bases and the J gene lost 2 bases, with 13 bases spanning the gap. Germline V gene data show CDR1 as SGHAT and CDR2 as FQNNGV. Here the CDR3 reads CASSTTRNPYNEQFF. CDR3 in DNA: TGTGCCAGCAGCACCACACGGAACCCCTACAATGAGCAGTTCTTC.

This chain uses TRBV11-2 with TRBJ1-6; D is undetermined. The V gene's germline CDR1 is SGHAT and CDR2 FQNNGV. The CDR3 is 11 amino acids. Between the trimmed V and J ends, which lost 8 bases and 14 bases, there was a span of 13 bases. The CDR3 spells CASRRAEALHF. The CDR3 bases are TGTGCCAGCCGCCGGGCTGAGGCCCTCCACTTT.

The V gene is TRBV6-4, the J gene TRBJ2-5; a possible D gene is TRBD2 (5 bases). This CDR3 spans 15 amino acids. V shed 5 bases and J shed 2 bases, with 15 bases lying between them. CDR1 and CDR2 from the germline V gene are MRHNA and SNTAGT. CDR3 DNA sequence: TGTGCCAGCAGTACCGGGAACGGAGGACAAGAGACCCAGTACTTC. This sequence encodes CASSTGNGGQETQYF.

This chain joins TRBV7-2 and TRBJ2-4; 9 nucleotides line up with TRBD1. V was pared by 2 bases and J by 4 bases, with 6 bases of the junction left unmatched. The germline V gene encodes CDR1 SGHTA and CDR2 FQGNSA. The CDR3 length is 16 residues. The CDR3 DNA reads TGTGCCAGCAGCTTAAGCTGGACAGGGGAGAAAAACATTCAGTACTTC. This gives the protein CASSLSWTGEKNIQYF. Drawing the rest from reference TRBV7-2 and TRBJ2-4, the complete variable domain is GAGVSQSPSNKVTEKGKDVELRCDPISGHTALYWYRQSLGQGLEFLIYFQGNSAPDKSGLPSDRFSAERTGGSVSTLTIQRTQQEDSAVYLCASSLSWTGEKNIQYFGAGTRLSVL.

This clonotype occurred a few times. The chain employs TRBV20-1 and TRBJ1-2; D is unclear. The CDR3 sequence is 13 residues long. V was pared by 6 bases and J by 3 bases, with 14 bases between. The germline V gene has CDR1 DFQATT and CDR2 SNEGSKA (reference sequence). CDR3: CSASRPFHYGYTF. As DNA, the CDR3 is TGCAGTGCCTCTCGACCATTTCACTATGGCTACACCTTC.

This clonotype was observed a few times. The chain employs TRBV5-1 and TRBJ2-5; D possibly uses TRBD1 or TRBD2 (5 bases each). CDR1 and CDR2 from the germline V gene are SGHRS and YFSETQ. Trimming took 7 bases from V and 5 from J, leaving 15 bases between them. The CDR3 consists of 13 residues. CDR3 in amino acids: CASGRTGAETQYF. The CDR3 nucleotides are TGCGCCAGCGGGAGAACCGGGGCGGAGACCCAGTACTTC.

This clonotype was counted only a few times. The V gene is TRBV6-6, the J gene TRBJ1-5; possibly TRBD1 for D (5 bases). Trimming removed 6 bases at V and 11 bases at J, with 20 bases between. Germline CDR1 is MNHNY and CDR2 is SVGAGI (reference sequence). The CDR3 runs 14 residues. The CDR3 sequence is CASSSLGGEVAQHF. CDR3 nucleotide sequence: TGTGCCAGCAGCTCCCTGGGGGGAGAGGTGGCCCAGCATTTT.

The CDR3, as DNA: TGCGCCAGCAGCAAAAAAAGTCGGACTCGGGGCACTGAAGCTTTCTTT. Protein product: CASSKKSRTRGTEAFF. The rearrangement uses TRBV4-3 and TRBJ1-1; no definite D call. Germline V CDR1 and CDR2: LGHNA, YSLEER. Trimming cost V 5 bases and J 4 bases, with 20 bases left between them. The CDR3 runs to 16 residues.

This clonotype was found many times. This sequence joins TRBV12-3 or TRBV12-4 and TRBJ1-1; no clear D. The length of the CDR3 is 11 residues. Between the trimmed V and J ends, which lost 1 base and 6 bases, there was a span of 3 bases. CDR3 region: CASSLGPEAFF. The CDR3 DNA reads TGTGCCAGCAGTTTAGGGCCTGAAGCTTTCTTT.

Only a few counts were recorded for this clonotype. The CDR3: CASSQGKGQGLSYEQYF. In nucleotides, the CDR3 is TGCGCCAGCAGCCAAGGAAAGGGACAGGGCCTCTCCTACGAGCAGTACTTC. The chain joins TRBV4-3 to TRBJ2-7; 9 nucleotides line up with TRBD1. CDR1 is LGHNA and CDR2 is YSLEER in the germline V gene. CDR3 size: 17 residues. The V gene end was trimmed by 1 base and the J gene end by 0 bases; junction bases not matched to a gene: 7.

The gene calls are TRBV20-1 and TRBJ2-3, with 11 bases identical to TRBD2. V was clipped by 1 base and J by 8 bases; unmatched bases: 11. CDR1 DFQATT and CDR2 SNEGSKA come from the germline V gene (reference sequence). The CDR3 spans 16 residues. CDR3 region: CSARVLTSGGFGTQYF. The CDR3 DNA follows: TGCAGTGCTAGAGTCCTTACTAGCGGGGGCTTTGGTACGCAGTATTTT.

This clonotype was seen many times. This chain joins TRBV7-2 and TRBJ1-1; 7 nucleotides match TRBD1. The germline CDR1 and CDR2 sequences are SGHTA and FQGNSA. CDR3 length: 13 residues. J gave up 1 base and V 4 bases, and 0 bases lay outside the gene matches. The CDR3 here is CASSWTGNTEAFF. The CDR3 bases are TGTGCCAGCAGCTGGACAGGGAACACTGAAGCTTTCTTT.

The chain links TRBV3-1 to TRBJ1-3; 9 nucleotides line up with TRBD1. J gave up 1 base and V 6 bases, and 7 bases lay outside the gene matches. The CDR3 is 16 residues long. Per germline, CDR1 LGHDT and CDR2 YNNKEL (reference sequence). In nucleotides, the CDR3 is TGTGCCAGCAGAGACGGGACAGGGTCTTCTGGAAACACCATATATTTT. This translates into CASRDGTGSSGNTIYF.

The sample holds a few counts of this clonotype. This chain links TRBV25-1 with TRBJ1-1; D remains ambiguous. Trimming left V 1 base short and J 4 bases short, with 13 bases between. Germline CDR1 reads MGHDK; CDR2 reads SYGVNS. This CDR3 contains 15 residues. The CDR3: CASSELWGLGTEAFF. In DNA, the CDR3 is TGTGCCAGCAGTGAATTATGGGGTTTGGGCACTGAAGCTTTCTTT. Full variable domain (outside the CDR3, taken from reference TRBV25-1 and TRBJ1-1): EADIYQTPRYLVIGTGKKITLECSQTMGHDKMYWYQQDPGMELHLIHYSYGVNSTEKGDLSSESTVSRIRTEHFPLTLESARPSHTSQYLCASSELWGLGTEAFFGQGTRLTVV.

This clonotype appeared a few times. V usage is TRBV3-1 and J usage is TRBJ2-1, with D possibly being TRBD1 (5 bases). The V and J ends lost 3 bases and 8 bases respectively, with 5 bases between them. In germline, CDR1 is LGHDT, CDR2 YNNKEL (reference sequence). The CDR3 covers 11 residues. Here the CDR3 DNA reads TGTGCCAGCAGCCAGGGGCATGAGCAGTTCTTC. Protein: CASSQGHEQFF.

This clonotype occurred a few times. V is TRBV29-1 and J is TRBJ2-1; TRBD2 matches at 12 bases. The CDR3 is 16 residues long. CDR1 is SQVTM and CDR2 is ANQGSEA in the germline V gene. The V segment lost 6 bases and the J segment 0 bases; nucleotides outside the gene matches: 6. The CDR3 protein is CSVPGLAGDSYNEQFF. CDR3 coding DNA: TGCAGCGTACCGGGACTAGCGGGTGACTCCTACAATGAGCAGTTCTTC.

In its sample, this clonotype was seen a few times. This chain connects TRBV19 to TRBJ1-5, with D perhaps TRBD1 (5 bases). The CDR3 is 15 residues long. Trimming took 5 bases from V and 6 from J, leaving 17 bases between them. Germline V gene lookup returns CDR1 LNHDA and CDR2 SQIVND (reference sequence). CDR3 bases: TGTGCCAGTAGTCCATCGACGAGGGGAGGTCAGCCCCAGCATTTT. Protein sequence: CASSPSTRGGQPQHF. Filled out from reference TRBV19 and TRBJ1-5, the complete variable domain reads DGGITQSPKYLFRKEGQNVTLSCEQNLNHDAMYWYRQDPGQGLRLIYYSQIVNDFQKGDIAEGYSVSREKKESFPLTVTSAQKNPTAFYLCASSPSTRGGQPQHFGDGTRLSIL.

This clonotype was detected ten times or more. This rearrangement joins TRBV3-1 to TRBJ1-1; D gene unclear. CDR1 and CDR2 (germline): LGHDT, YNNKEL (reference sequence). This CDR3 has 13 amino acids. V was shortened by 5 bases and J by 5 bases, with 12 bases between the two germline ends. CDR3 coding DNA: TGTGCCAGCAGCTTGAGCCTGCAGACTGAAGCTTTCTTT. It codes for CASSLSLQTEAFF.

This clonotype came up a few times. The chain couples TRBV9 to TRBJ1-6; D uncertain. V lost 0 bases, J lost 5 bases, and 6 bases lay in between. From germline, CDR1 is SGDLS and CDR2 YYNGEE. The CDR3 totals 14 residues. CDR3 DNA: TGTGCCAGCAGCGTAGTGGTGGATAATTCACCCCTCCACTTT. It encodes CASSVVVDNSPLHF.

This clonotype was picked up a small number of times. The V call is TRBV6-6, the J call TRBJ1-6, with no clear D. The germline V and J ends were trimmed by 6 bases and 10 bases, with 22 bases remaining between them. CDR3 size: 16 residues. Looked up from germline, CDR1 is MNHNY and CDR2 is SVGAGI (reference sequence). The CDR3 nucleotides read TGTGCCAGCAGCTATCCCCCGGCCCGAAGAGGGTCACCCCTCCACTTT. Translated, it gives CASSYPPARRGSPLHF.

This clonotype has only a few counts. V and J are TRBV27 and TRBJ2-5; a possible D gene is TRBD1 (6 bases). Looked up from germline, CDR1 is MNHEY and CDR2 is SMNVEV (reference sequence). CDR3 length: 15 amino acids. Trimming took off 6 bases at V and 0 bases at J, with 14 bases between the two ends. The DNA of the CDR3 is TGTGCCAGCAGCAGAAGCAGGGGTTACCAAGAGACCCAGTACTTC. Translated: CASSRSRGYQETQYF.

This clonotype was seen at least ten times. The chain couples TRBV29-1 to TRBJ2-2; perhaps TRBD1 as D (5 bases). CDR3 size: 13 residues. The ends were cut back, 5 bases at V and 2 bases at J, with 9 bases in the middle. Germline values: CDR1 SQVTM, CDR2 ANQGSEA. CDR3 in DNA: TGCAGCGTTTTGGGGCGAAACACCGGGGAGCTGTTTTTT. As protein: CSVLGRNTGELFF.